Listed below are T cell receptor beta chains from one sample, sequenced in a study of T cell changes during pregnancy in multiple sclerosis. Sequencing used immunoSEQ multiplex PCR; TCRdb keeps in-frame clones, though not all of them. The sample shows 35,000 to 45,000 clones, 90% of them seen only once. Material: CD4+ T cells from peripheral blood mononuclear cells, obtained in the third trimester of pregnancy. These receptors were collected from a female donor with multiple sclerosis, enrolled in a pregnancy study. Both conserved end residues are part of each CDR3. Each record gives: CDR3 protein, J gene, V gene, clone size. Expanded clones get a size class; other rows say once, few or many, or leave the size out.

CASSSRTAGYGYTF,TRBJ1-2,TRBV13,once
CASSPTGVGYTF,TRBJ1-2,TRBV6-5,NA
CASSILGGASGRAGELFF,TRBJ2-2,TRBV11-2,NA
CASSLGQGWGETQYF,TRBJ2-5,TRBV27,NA
CASSEGRGLSSYNEQFF,TRBJ2-1,TRBV10-1,NA
CASSLRTSESGTDTQYF,TRBJ2-3,TRBV5-1,once
CASGSFLRDSNSGQPQHF,TRBJ1-5,TRBV12-5,NA
CASSLGRQAYEQYF,TRBJ2-7,TRBV11-2,NA
CASKTRSFMNTEAFF,TRBJ1-1,TRBV19,NA
CASSSLRTDTQYF,TRBJ2-3,TRBV7-2,NA
CSAGQGGTEAFF,TRBJ1-1,TRBV29-1,NA
CASSLVSYGYTF,TRBJ1-2,TRBV5-6,NA
CASSTSGGNEQFF,TRBJ2-1,TRBV18,NA
CASSPLTSGISSGANVLTF,TRBJ2-6,TRBV18,NA
CASSEAGEGGYTF,TRBJ1-2,TRBV6-1,NA
CASSSPRRDPSSYEQYF,TRBJ2-7,TRBV7-2,NA
CASSIGDSHSYNEQFF,TRBJ2-1,TRBV19,NA
CASSPDILLREQYF,TRBJ2-7,TRBV19,NA